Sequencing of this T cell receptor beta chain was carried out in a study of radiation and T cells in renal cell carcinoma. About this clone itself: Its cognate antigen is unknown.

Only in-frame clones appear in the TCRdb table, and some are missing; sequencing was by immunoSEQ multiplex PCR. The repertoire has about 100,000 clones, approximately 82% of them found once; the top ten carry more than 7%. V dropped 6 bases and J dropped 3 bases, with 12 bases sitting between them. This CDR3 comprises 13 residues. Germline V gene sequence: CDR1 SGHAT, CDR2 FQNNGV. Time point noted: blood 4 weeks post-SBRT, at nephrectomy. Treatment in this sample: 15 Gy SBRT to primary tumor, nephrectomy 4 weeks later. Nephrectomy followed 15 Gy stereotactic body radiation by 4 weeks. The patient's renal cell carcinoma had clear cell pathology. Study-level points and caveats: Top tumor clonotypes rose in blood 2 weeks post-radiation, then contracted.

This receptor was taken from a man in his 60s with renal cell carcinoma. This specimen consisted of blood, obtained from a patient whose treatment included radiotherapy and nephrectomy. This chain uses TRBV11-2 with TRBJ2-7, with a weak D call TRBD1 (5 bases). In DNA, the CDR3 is TGTGCCAGCAGTCCCGACAGACTCTACGAGCAGTACTTC. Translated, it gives CASSPDRLYEQYF.